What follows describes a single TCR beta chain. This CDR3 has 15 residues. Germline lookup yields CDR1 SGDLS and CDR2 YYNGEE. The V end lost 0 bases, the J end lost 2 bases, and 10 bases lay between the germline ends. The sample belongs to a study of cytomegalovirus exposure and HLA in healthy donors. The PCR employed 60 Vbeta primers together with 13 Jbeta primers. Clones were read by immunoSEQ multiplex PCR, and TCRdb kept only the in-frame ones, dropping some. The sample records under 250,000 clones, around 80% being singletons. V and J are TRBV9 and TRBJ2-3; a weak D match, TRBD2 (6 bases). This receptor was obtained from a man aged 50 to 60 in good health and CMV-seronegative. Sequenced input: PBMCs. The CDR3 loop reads CASSVDTSNTDTQYF. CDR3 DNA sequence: TGTGCCAGCAGCGTAGATACTAGCAACACAGATACGCAGTATTTT. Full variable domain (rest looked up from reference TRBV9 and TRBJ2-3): DSGVTQTPKHLITATGQRVTLRCSPRSGDLSVYWYQQSLDQGLQFLIQYYNGEERAKGNILERFSAQQFPDLHSELNLSSLELGDSALYFCASSVDTSNTDTQYFGPGTRLTVL.